A selection of T cell receptor beta chains follows, all from one sample in a study of memory CD4+ T cells and cytomegalovirus serostatus. The method was immunoSEQ multiplex PCR; TCRdb's version includes in-frame clones alone and lacks a portion of them. The repertoire holds about 53,000 clones, with around four fifths as singletons. Sequencing was performed on memory CD4+ T cells from blood. The source is an adult in good health and CMV-seronegative. Each CDR3 is given with its conserved first and last residue. D genes are given only for firm matches. Some rows have no size entry. The others give once, few or many, or a class for an expanded clone.

CDR3 DNA: TGTGCCAGCTCACCCCTGGAGGGGGTAAGCACTGAAGCTTTCTTT
CDR3 protein: CASSPLEGVSTEAFF
clone size: -
J gene: TRBJ1-1
V gene: TRBV18
D gene: -

CDR3 DNA: TGTGCCAGCAGCTGCAGGGACCTTAACTATGGCTACACCTTC
CDR3 protein: CASSCRDLNYGYTF
clone size: -
J gene: TRBJ1-2
V gene: TRBV7-7
D gene: -

CDR3 DNA: TGTGCCAGCAGTCCAGGGGGCTCTGGGGCCAACGTCCTGACTTTC
CDR3 protein: CASSPGGSGANVLTF
clone size: -
J gene: TRBJ2-6
V gene: TRBV6-1
D gene: TRBD1

CDR3 DNA: TGCAGCGTTCAAAAGGCGTACACTGAAGCTTTCTTT
CDR3 protein: CSVQKAYTEAFF
clone size: -
J gene: TRBJ1-1
V gene: TRBV29-1
D gene: -

CDR3 DNA: TGTGCCAGCAGCACCGGGACAGGGGACTCTAACTATGGCTACACCTTC
CDR3 protein: CASSTGTGDSNYGYTF
clone size: -
J gene: TRBJ1-2
V gene: TRBV7-8
D gene: TRBD1

CDR3 DNA: TGTGCCAGCAGCCCGGACGGGGGGGGTAACTACGAGCAGTACTTC
CDR3 protein: CASSPDGGGNYEQYF
clone size: -
J gene: TRBJ2-7
V gene: TRBV5-4
D gene: TRBD2

CDR3 DNA: TGTGCCAGCAGTGCCACAGGAAACCGCTGGGAAAAACTGTTTTTT
CDR3 protein: CASSATGNRWEKLFF
clone size: -
J gene: TRBJ1-4
V gene: TRBV6-1
D gene: -

CDR3 DNA: TGTGCCAGCAGTGACTCGAGGGGCAATCAGCCCCAGCATTTT
CDR3 protein: CASSDSRGNQPQHF
clone size: few
J gene: TRBJ1-5
V gene: TRBV2
D gene: -

CDR3 DNA: TGTGCCAGCAGCTTAGTGGTTGTCCGGGGAGAGCAGTACTTC
CDR3 protein: CASSLVVVRGEQYF
clone size: -
J gene: TRBJ2-7
V gene: TRBV7-2
D gene: -

CDR3 DNA: TGTGCCAGCTCACCTGACCTAGGACGGAGGGAAGCTTTCTTT
CDR3 protein: CASSPDLGRREAFF
clone size: -
J gene: TRBJ1-1
V gene: TRBV18
D gene: -

CDR3 DNA: TGCGCCAGCAGCTCAGGGGGCGGTGGTTCTTACAATGAGCAGTTCTTC
CDR3 protein: CASSSGGGGSYNEQFF
clone size: -
J gene: TRBJ2-1
V gene: TRBV5-1
D gene: TRBD1

CDR3 DNA: TGCAGCCCGAGGGGGCGACAGCCCCAGCATTTT
CDR3 protein: CSPRGRQPQHF
clone size: -
J gene: TRBJ1-5
V gene: TRBV29-1
D gene: TRBD1

CDR3 DNA: TGTGCCAGCAGTCTTACAGGGGGTGGGAGGCCCCAGCATTTT
CDR3 protein: CASSLTGGGRPQHF
clone size: -
J gene: TRBJ1-5
V gene: TRBV28
D gene: TRBD1

CDR3 DNA: TGTGCCTGGAGTGCCGGGGGCTGGGAGACCCAGTACTTC
CDR3 protein: CAWSAGGWETQYF
clone size: -
J gene: TRBJ2-5
V gene: TRBV30
D gene: -

CDR3 DNA: TGTGCCAGCAGTTCGCCCCCGGACAGGGCTGAGTACTTC
CDR3 protein: CASSSPPDRAEYF
clone size: -
J gene: TRBJ2-4
V gene: TRBV28
D gene: TRBD1

CDR3 DNA: TGTGCCAGCAGTTATCAGGCGGCGGGCGAGCAGTACTTC
CDR3 protein: CASSYQAAGEQYF
clone size: -
J gene: TRBJ2-7
V gene: TRBV6-5
D gene: -

CDR3 DNA: TGTGCCAGTAGTCGAATTGCGAACACTGAAGCTTTCTTT
CDR3 protein: CASSRIANTEAFF
clone size: -
J gene: TRBJ1-1
V gene: TRBV19
D gene: -

CDR3 DNA: TGTGCCTGGAGTCTCGGGAAAGGCTACACCTTC
CDR3 protein: CAWSLGKGYTF
clone size: -
J gene: TRBJ1-2
V gene: TRBV30
D gene: -

CDR3 DNA: TGTGCCAGCAGCGTCCGGACAGGGGGAGACTATGGCTACACCTTC
CDR3 protein: CASSVRTGGDYGYTF
clone size: -
J gene: TRBJ1-2
V gene: TRBV6-1
D gene: TRBD1

CDR3 DNA: TGTGCCAGCAGTCCCCAAGACAGGGTAGGGCAGCCCCAGCATTTT
CDR3 protein: CASSPQDRVGQPQHF
clone size: -
J gene: TRBJ1-5
V gene: TRBV6-1
D gene: TRBD1

CDR3 DNA: TGTGCCAGCAGCCTTACCGGACAGGCTGAAGCTTTCTTT
CDR3 protein: CASSLTGQAEAFF
clone size: -
J gene: TRBJ1-1
V gene: TRBV9
D gene: TRBD1

CDR3 DNA: TGTGCCAGCAGCTTAGCGCTAGGGGCAAGGGCTGAAGCTTTCTTT
CDR3 protein: CASSLALGARAEAFF
clone size: once
J gene: TRBJ1-1
V gene: TRBV7-2
D gene: -

CDR3 DNA: TGTGCCAGCAGATACAGGGGGTCAGATTATGGCTACACCTTC
CDR3 protein: CASRYRGSDYGYTF
clone size: many
J gene: TRBJ1-2
V gene: TRBV6-1
D gene: TRBD1

CDR3 DNA: TGCGCCAGCAGCCGACACGACCGGGACAGGGCCACCTCTACTTACAATGAGCAGTTCTTC
CDR3 protein: CASSRHDRDRATSTYNEQFF
clone size: -
J gene: TRBJ2-1
V gene: TRBV4-3
D gene: TRBD1

CDR3 DNA: TGTGCCAGCAGCCCCCGGGGCGGGACTGAAGCTTTCTTT
CDR3 protein: CASSPRGGTEAFF
clone size: once
J gene: TRBJ1-1
V gene: TRBV11-2
D gene: -

CDR3 DNA: TGCGCCAGCAGTCATGTTTTGGATAACAATAGGACCCCTTACGAGCAGTACTTC
CDR3 protein: CASSHVLDNNRTPYEQYF
clone size: -
J gene: TRBJ2-7
V gene: TRBV23-1
D gene: -

CDR3 DNA: TGTGCCAGTAGTACAGTCCCGTCCTACAGCCCCAATGAAAAACTGTTTTTT
CDR3 protein: CASSTVPSYSPNEKLFF
clone size: -
J gene: TRBJ1-4
V gene: TRBV19
D gene: -